The 3 T cell receptor beta chains in this list originate from one sample, sequenced in a study of tumor-infiltrating lymphocytes in primary liver carcinoma. Total RNA (roughly 530 ng) served as template for TCR beta cDNA synthesis primed by a constant-region primer. Three nested multiplex PCR rounds, a slightly modified ARM-PCR, produced the libraries for TCR beta. Amplification in the first two PCR rounds was performed using TRBV1-TRBV30 forward primers and a C-beta reverse primer for approximately 10 cycles each. TCRdb ran MiXCR on the multiplex PCR reads and lists one entry per CDR3 protein. Of approximately 60,000 distinct CDR3 sequences listed, over 65% were seen once; the top ten hold approximately 50%. Co-extraction of RNA and DNA was performed on about 19-30 mg of unsorted bulk tissue. Sequencing was carried out using liver tumor tissue from sampling region 2. Subset noted: tumor region T2, inferior pole. Receptors originate from a middle-aged man with primary liver carcinoma and hepatitis B virus infection.

Remarks on this clonotype: A much more abundant neighbour one base away suggests this may be a read error. The rearrangement joins TRBV29-1 to TRBJ1-3; TRBD1 is a possible D gene (6 bases). The CDR3 is 15 residues long. The germline CDR1 and CDR2 sequences are SQVTM and ANQGSEA. In nucleotides, the CDR3 is TGCAGCCTTGAAGATCGGGGGGCGTCTGGAAACACCATATATTTT. It yields the protein CSLEDRGASGNTIYF.

The rearrangement joins TRBV6-2 or TRBV6-3 to TRBJ1-5; D is unresolved. The CDR3 is 14 amino acids. V gave up 7 bases and J gave up 7 bases, with 17 bases separating them. In germline, CDR1 is MNHEY, CDR2 SVGEGT. CDR3 sequence: CASNHSVGRQPQHF. The DNA for the CDR3 is TGTGCCAGCAATCACTCGGTAGGACGACAGCCCCAGCATTTT.

The chain has TRBV13 and TRBJ2-7; D might be TRBD2 (5 bases). The length of the CDR3 is 13 residues. V lost 2 bases to trimming and J lost 4 bases, with 9 bases between them. Germline-derived CDR1 and CDR2 are PRHDT and FYEKMQ (reference sequence). The chain's CDR3 is CASSLTSQYEQYF. The CDR3 DNA sequence: TGTGCCAGCAGCTTAACTAGTCAATACGAGCAGTACTTC.